This TCR beta chain was recorded in a study of CD8 T cells in Susac syndrome. With random hexamers, roughly 0.45 to 1 ug RNA was reverse transcribed. The amplification used immunoSEQ multiplex PCR on TCR beta CDR3; it spanned 54 Vbeta and 13 Jbeta. TCRdb re-analysed the immunoSEQ multiplex PCR reads in MiXCR, keeping a single row per CDR3 protein. The repertoire holds hundreds of thousands of distinct CDR3 sequences, with more than 85% as singletons. Study-level findings and limits: Regarding the TCR sequencing and HLA analysis, the study admitted that a relatively small number of individuals were involved.

Notes on this clonotype: Its cognate antigen is unknown.

TEMRA cells were FACS-enriched, with CD8+ and CD4+ T cells isolated negatively. The length of the CDR3 is 16 residues. Germline values: CDR1 SGDLS, CDR2 YYNGEE. Germline trimming cut 4 bases from V and 7 bases from J; bases unmatched to any gene: 14. V and J are TRBV9 and TRBJ1-2; 9 bases agree with TRBD1. The specimen sequenced was CD4+ T cells from PBMCs. The receptor was isolated from a human donor with multiple sclerosis. The CDR3 loop reads CASSLSGQGKIGGYTF. The CDR3 region has the DNA TGTGCCAGCAGCTTATCAGGACAGGGGAAGATCGGTGGCTACACCTTC.